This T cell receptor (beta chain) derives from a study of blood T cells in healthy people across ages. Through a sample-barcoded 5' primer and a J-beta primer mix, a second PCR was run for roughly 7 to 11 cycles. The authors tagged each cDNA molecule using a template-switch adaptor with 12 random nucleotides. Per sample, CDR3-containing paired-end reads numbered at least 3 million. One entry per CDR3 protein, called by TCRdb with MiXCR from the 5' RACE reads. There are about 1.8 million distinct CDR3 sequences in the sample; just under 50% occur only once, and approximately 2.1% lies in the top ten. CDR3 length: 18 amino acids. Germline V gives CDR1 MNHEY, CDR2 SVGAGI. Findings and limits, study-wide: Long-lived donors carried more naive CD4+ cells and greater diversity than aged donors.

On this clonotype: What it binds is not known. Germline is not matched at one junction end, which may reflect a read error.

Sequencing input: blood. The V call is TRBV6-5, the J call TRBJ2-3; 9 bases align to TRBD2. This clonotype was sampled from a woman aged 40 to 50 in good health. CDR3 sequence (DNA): TGTGCCAGCAGTTACTCGATGCATAGCGGGGGACCCACAGATACGCGGTATTTT. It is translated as CASSYSMHSGGPTDTRYF.